A single sample is the source of the 8 T cell receptor beta chains below, sequenced in a study of T cells in Graves' hyperthyroidism and ophthalmopathy. Amplified regions were TCR beta CDR3 sequences from RNA transcripts. The HTBI primer set was used in a first-round RT-PCR of the TCR CDR3. Via MiXCR, TCRdb re-called the multiplex PCR reads, giving one row per CDR3 protein. This sample has about 200,000 distinct CDR3 sequences, with roughly a sixth found just once. Sequencing was carried out using blood. The receptor source for this set is a woman in her 50s with Graves' hyperthyroidism.

The table lists this clonotype with a few counts. The V call is TRBV7-9, the J call TRBJ1-5, with a tentative D call TRBD1 (6 bases). In germline, CDR1 is SEHNR, CDR2 FQNEAQ (reference sequence). Trimming pared 3 bases from V and 4 bases from J, leaving 16 bases between. There are 16 residues in the CDR3. CDR3 protein: CASSFGGAGMNQPQHF. The DNA of the CDR3 is TGTGCCAGCAGCTTTGGGGGCGCGGGGATGAATCAGCCCCAGCATTTT.

The chain recombines TRBV19 with TRBJ2-1; D not resolved. Trimming took off 5 bases at V and 7 bases at J, with 12 bases between the two ends. The germline V gene has CDR1 LNHDA and CDR2 SQIVND (reference sequence). The CDR3 consists of 13 residues. CDR3 protein: CASSLRFWNEQFF. CDR3 in DNA: TGTGCCAGTAGTTTGCGGTTCTGGAATGAGCAGTTCTTC.

The chain employs TRBV12-3 or TRBV12-4 and TRBJ2-2, with D maybe TRBD2 (5 bases). Deletions cut 6 bases from V and 5 bases from J, with 13 bases between. The CDR3 spans 14 residues. The DNA for the CDR3 is TGTGCCAGCAGGGACTCGGGAAGAACCGGGGAGCTGTTTTTT. Protein sequence: CASRDSGRTGELFF.

The chain has TRBV5-1 and TRBJ2-6; D ambiguous. This CDR3 spans 15 amino acids. Germline assignment: CDR1 SGHRS and CDR2 YFSETQ. The V end lost 8 bases, the J end lost 3 bases, and 15 bases lay between the germline ends. The CDR3 nucleotides are TGCGCCAGTCAGCCCCAAGTTGGTGGGGCCAACGTCCTGACTTTC. Translation gives CASQPQVGGANVLTF.

The chain has TRBV12-3 or TRBV12-4 and TRBJ1-1, with 9 bases aligning to TRBD1. The CDR3 has 18 amino acids. V lost 2 bases, J lost 3 bases, and 13 bases stayed unmatched. CDR3 sequence (DNA): TGTGCCAGCAGTTTACTTGGACAGGGGAAAGGTGTGTACACTGAAGCTTTCTTT. This gives the protein CASSLLGQGKGVYTEAFF.

Many counts were recorded for this clonotype. The V gene is TRBV27, the J gene TRBJ2-7, with D possibly being TRBD1 or TRBD2 (5 bases each). Trimming shortened V by 3 bases and J by 6 bases, and 15 bases separated the two germline ends. The germline gives CDR1 MNHEY, CDR2 SMNVEV (reference sequence). The CDR3 length is 14 residues. DNA of the CDR3: TGTGCCAGCAGTTTGGTCGGGGCGCGAGTCGAGCAGTACTTC. It translates to CASSLVGARVEQYF.

This clonotype was found many times. The genes are TRBV28 and TRBJ2-5; no clear D gene. This CDR3 spans 15 amino acids. Deletions cut 7 bases from V and 3 bases from J, with 18 bases between. The germline V gene encodes CDR1 MDHEN and CDR2 SYDVKM. Here the CDR3 DNA reads TGTGCCAGCACCCCCGGAAGTTTGGGGAAAGAGACCCAGTACTTC. Its translation: CASTPGSLGKETQYF.

This clonotype showed up many times. V usage is TRBV5-1 and J usage is TRBJ1-1; TRBD1 is a possible D gene (5 bases). The germline gives CDR1 SGHRS, CDR2 YFSETQ. This CDR3 has 14 amino acids. Trimming stripped 4 bases from V and 1 base from J, with 11 bases between. CDR3 loop: CASSRDGRNTEAFF. CDR3 DNA sequence: TGCGCCAGCAGCCGGGACGGACGGAACACTGAAGCTTTCTTT.